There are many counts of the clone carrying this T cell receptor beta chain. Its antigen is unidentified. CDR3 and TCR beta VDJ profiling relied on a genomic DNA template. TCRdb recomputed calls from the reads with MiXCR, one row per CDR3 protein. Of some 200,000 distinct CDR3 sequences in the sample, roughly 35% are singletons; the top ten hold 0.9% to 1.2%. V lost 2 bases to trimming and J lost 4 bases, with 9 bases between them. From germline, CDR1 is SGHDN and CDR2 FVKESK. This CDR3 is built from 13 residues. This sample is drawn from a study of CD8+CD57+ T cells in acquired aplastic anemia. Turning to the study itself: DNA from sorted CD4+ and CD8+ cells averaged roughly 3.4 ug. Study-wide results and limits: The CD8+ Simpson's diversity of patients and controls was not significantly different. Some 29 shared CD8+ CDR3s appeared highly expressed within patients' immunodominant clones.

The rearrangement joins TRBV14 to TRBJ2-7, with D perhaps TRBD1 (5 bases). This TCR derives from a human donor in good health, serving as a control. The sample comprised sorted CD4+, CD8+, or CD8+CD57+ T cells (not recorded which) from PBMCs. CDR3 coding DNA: TGTGCCAGCAGCCAACACCAGGGTTACGAGCAGTACTTC. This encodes CASSQHQGYEQYF. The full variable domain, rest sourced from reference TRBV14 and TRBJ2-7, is EAGVTQFPSHSVIEKGQTVTLRCDPISGHDNLYWYRRVMGKEIKFLLHFVKESKQDESGMPNNRFLAERTGGTYSTLKVQPAELEDSGVYFCASSQHQGYEQYFGPGTRLTVT.